Sequencing of this T cell receptor (beta chain) was carried out in a study of beta chain features in type 1 diabetes. The wider study: All samples together contributed almost 110,000,000 sorted cells for examination.

This CDR3 has 15 amino acids. CDR1 and CDR2 from the germline V gene are KGHSH and LQKENI. V lost 0 bases, J lost 1 base, and 4 bases lay in between. cDNA synthesis used the whole RNA isolate, giving expressed TCRB sequences. Sequencing was performed with immunoSEQ multiplex PCR; in TCRdb, only in-frame clones are kept and a portion is missing. The repertoire holds about 410,000 clones, with around 13% as singletons. The specimen sequenced was naive CD4+ T cells from blood. This clonotype was obtained from a man younger than 40 in good health. The chain combines TRBV18 with TRBJ2-6; D is ambiguous. CDR3 coding DNA: TGTGCCAGCTCACCACCGGTTTCTGGGGCCAACGTCCTGACTTTC. Encoded protein: CASSPPVSGANVLTF.